This T cell receptor (beta chain) derives from a study of T cell responses to AZD1222 COVID-19 vaccine. Study details: Pooling covered second doses at about 4 or about 12 weeks.

This clone was found a few times. Its antigen remains unknown. The study, taken as a whole, reports: Spike was spanned by vaccine-associated CD4 TCRs, with dominance at 160-218 and 743-854. A mostly white British donor set with more females was recruited, and clonal diversity was possibly underestimated. Increases in Spike-specific TCR breadth and depth were seen after two AZD1222 doses.

The assay was immunoSEQ multiplex PCR, and TCRdb's table has in-frame clones only and misses some. The table has more than 75,000 clones, approximately 90% seen once. Germline assignment: CDR1 SGHVS and CDR2 FNYEAQ. Trimming took 8 bases from V and 7 from J, leaving 8 bases between them. This CDR3 has 10 residues. Sequenced material: peripheral blood, taken on day 0 of AZD1222 vaccination. The rearrangement joins TRBV7-6 to TRBJ2-5; D is possibly TRBD1 (5 bases). This clonotype was sampled from an adult in good health. The CDR3 loop is CASGDRTQYF. The CDR3 DNA follows: TGTGCCAGCGGCGACAGGACCCAGTACTTC.